Following are 3 T cell receptor beta chains from one sample sequenced in a study of beta chain features in type 1 diabetes. Reverse transcription of all isolated RNA meant that expressed TCRB transcripts were sequenced. TCRdb's copy holds only in-frame clones and misses some; the assay was immunoSEQ multiplex PCR. The sample lists under 800,000 clones; about 16% were seen once. The specimen was naive CD4+ T cells from blood. These receptors all come from a man between 18 and 35 years old in good health.

The chain has TRBV21-1 and TRBJ2-5; the table's D call TRBD1 went unverified against the DNA. TRBV21-1 is deemed a pseudogene. The CDR3 is made up of 15 amino acids. The DNA for the CDR3 is TGTGCCAGCAGCAAGGGCAGGGGTGGTACGGAGACCCAGTACTTC. It translates to CASSKGRGGTETQYF.

This clone has only a few counts. The chain combines TRBV5-1 with TRBJ2-7; 12 nucleotides line up with TRBD2. Germline V gives CDR1 SGHRS, CDR2 YFSETQ. This CDR3 has 15 amino acids. With V trimmed by 5 bases and J by 0 bases, 3 bases remained unmatched. The CDR3 sequence: CASSLTSGSSYEQYF. In nucleotides, the CDR3 is TGCGCCAGCAGTCTGACTAGCGGGAGCTCCTACGAGCAGTACTTC.

The table lists this clone with a few counts. V gene TRBV10-3 combines with J gene TRBJ1-2; D not certain. From germline, CDR1 is ENHRY and CDR2 SYGVKD. CDR3 size: 11 residues. The V gene lost 11 bases and the J gene lost 3 bases, with 10 bases spanning the gap. CDR3 in amino acids: CAAGEYYGYTF. The CDR3 DNA sequence: TGTGCCGCCGGGGAGTACTATGGCTACACCTTC.